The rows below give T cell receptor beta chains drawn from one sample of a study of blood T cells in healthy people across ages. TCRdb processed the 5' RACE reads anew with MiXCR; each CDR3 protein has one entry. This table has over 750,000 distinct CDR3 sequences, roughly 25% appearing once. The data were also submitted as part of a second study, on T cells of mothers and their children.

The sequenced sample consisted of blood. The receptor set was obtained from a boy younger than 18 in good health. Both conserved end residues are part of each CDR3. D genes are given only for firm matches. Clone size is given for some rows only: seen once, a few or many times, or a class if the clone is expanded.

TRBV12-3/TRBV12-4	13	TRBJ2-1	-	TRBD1	TGTGCCAGCACAAGGGGGCAGGGCAATGAGCAGTTCTTC	CASTRGQGNEQFF
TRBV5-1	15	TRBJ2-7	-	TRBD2	TGCGCCAGCAGCCTCAATCGACTAGCGAACTACGAGCAGTACTTC	CASSLNRLANYEQYF
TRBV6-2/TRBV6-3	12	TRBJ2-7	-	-	TGTGCCAGCAGTTACAGGGCTAACGAGCAGTACTTC	CASSYRANEQYF
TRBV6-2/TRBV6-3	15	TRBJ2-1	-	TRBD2	TGTGCCAGCAGACTAAGCGGGGGGACCTACAATGAGCAGTTCTTC	CASRLSGGTYNEQFF
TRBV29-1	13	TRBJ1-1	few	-	TGCAGCGTTGGAGGACGTACGAACACTGAAGCTTTCTTT	CSVGGRTNTEAFF
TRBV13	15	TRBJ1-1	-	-	TGTGCCAGCGGACTCGTCACCGAGCGTTACACTGAAGCTTTCTTT	CASGLVTERYTEAFF
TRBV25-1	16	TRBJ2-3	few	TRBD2	TGTGCCAGCAGTGAACCCCTGGGACTAGACACAGATACGCAGTATTTT	CASSEPLGLDTDTQYF
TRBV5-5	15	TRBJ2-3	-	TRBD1	TGTGCCAGAACCCTATGGGACAGCAGCACAGATACGCAGTATTTT	CARTLWDSSTDTQYF
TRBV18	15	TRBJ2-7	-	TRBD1	TGTGCCAGCTCTCTCGGACAGGGGATTTACTACGAGCAGTACTTC	CASSLGQGIYYEQYF
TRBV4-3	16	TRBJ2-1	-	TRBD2	TGCGCCAGCAGCCAAGATAGCGGGGGGGCCTGGAATGAGCAGTTCTTC	CASSQDSGGAWNEQFF
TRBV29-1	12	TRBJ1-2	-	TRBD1	TGCAGCGTCCCGGGACAGGGGTTTGGCTACACCTTC	CSVPGQGFGYTF
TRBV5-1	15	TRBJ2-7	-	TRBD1	TGCGCCAGCAGTGATCCGGGACAGGGCACCCTCGAGCAGTACTTC	CASSDPGQGTLEQYF
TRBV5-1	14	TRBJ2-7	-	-	TGCGCCAGCAGCTTGCATCAAGATATGGGTGAGCAGTACTTC	CASSLHQDMGEQYF
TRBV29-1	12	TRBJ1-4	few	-	TGCAGCGTGAGGGTGGATAATGAAAAACTGTTTTTT	CSVRVDNEKLFF
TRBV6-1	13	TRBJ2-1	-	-	TGTGCCAGCAGTGAAGACACCTACAATGAGCAGTTCTTC	CASSEDTYNEQFF
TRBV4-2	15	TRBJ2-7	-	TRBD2	TGTGCCAGCAGCCCAGGACTAGCGGAATCCTACGAGCAGTACTTC	CASSPGLAESYEQYF
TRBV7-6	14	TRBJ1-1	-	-	TGTGCCAGCAGACCCAGGGGCGACGACGGTGAAGCTTTCTTT	CASRPRGDDGEAFF
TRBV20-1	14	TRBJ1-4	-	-	TGCAGTGCTAGAGAAGCGGGTTCGGAGGAAAAACTGTTTTTT	CSAREAGSEEKLFF
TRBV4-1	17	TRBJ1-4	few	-	TGCGCCAGCAGCACAAGATCCGTCGGGGTTTCTTATGAAAAACTGTTTTTT	CASSTRSVGVSYEKLFF
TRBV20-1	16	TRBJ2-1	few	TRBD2	TGCAGTGCTAGAGATCCTAGCGGGAGGGCCTACAATGAGCAGTTCTTC	CSARDPSGRAYNEQFF
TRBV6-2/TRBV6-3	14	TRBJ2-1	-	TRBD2	TGTGCCATTACCGGACTAGCGGGAGGTAGAGAGCAGTTCTTC	CAITGLAGGREQFF
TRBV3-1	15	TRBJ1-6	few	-	TGTGCCAGCAGCCCCCCAGGGACGACAGCCTCACCCCTCCACTTT	CASSPPGTTASPLHF
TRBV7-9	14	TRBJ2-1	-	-	TGTGCCAGCAGCTTAGCCGGAGGCTTCCATGAGCAGTTCTTC	CASSLAGGFHEQFF
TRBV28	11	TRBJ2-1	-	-	TGTGCCAGCAGTTTTAATCTTGAGCAGTTCTTC	CASSFNLEQFF
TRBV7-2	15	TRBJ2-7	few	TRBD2	TGTGCCAGCAGCTTAACCGGGGGGACCTCCTACGAGCAGTACTTC	CASSLTGGTSYEQYF
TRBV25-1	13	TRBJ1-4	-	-	TGTGCCAGCAGTGAGCGGAGTAATGAAAAACTGTTTTTT	CASSERSNEKLFF
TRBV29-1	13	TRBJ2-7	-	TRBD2	TGCAGCGTTGTAGCGGGTAGCAGCCACGAGCAGTACTTC	CSVVAGSSHEQYF
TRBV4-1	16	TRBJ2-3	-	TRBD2	TGCGCCAGCAGCCAAACTAGCGGGAGGGACACAGATACGCAGTATTTT	CASSQTSGRDTDTQYF
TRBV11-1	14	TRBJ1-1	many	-	TGTGCCAGCAGCTTAACCCGGGAGAACACTGAAGCTTTCTTT	CASSLTRENTEAFF
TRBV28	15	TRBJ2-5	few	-	TGTGCCAGCAGTTCATCGGGGATGGGTCGAGAGACCCAGTACTTC	CASSSSGMGRETQYF
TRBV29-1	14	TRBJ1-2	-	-	TGCAGCGTTGTCCCCAAACAGACTAACTATGGCTACACCTTC	CSVVPKQTNYGYTF
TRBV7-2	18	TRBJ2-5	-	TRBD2	TGTGCCAGCAGCCCCACTGGACTAGCAGGGGTTTTGCAAGAGACCCAGTACTTC	CASSPTGLAGVLQETQYF
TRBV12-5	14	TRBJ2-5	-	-	TGTGCTAGTGGTTTGCCGACAGAGAAAGAGACCCAGTACTTC	CASGLPTEKETQYF
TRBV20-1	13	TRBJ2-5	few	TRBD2	TGCAGTGCTAGCGGGGGGGGCGTCGGGACCCAGTACTTC	CSASGGGVGTQYF
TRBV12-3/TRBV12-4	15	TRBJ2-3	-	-	TGTGCCAGCAGTCCTTACACCTATAGCACAGATACGCAGTATTTT	CASSPYTYSTDTQYF
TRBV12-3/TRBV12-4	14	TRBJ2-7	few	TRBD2	TGTGCCAGCAGTACTAGCGGTTTATCCTACGAGCAGTACTTC	CASSTSGLSYEQYF
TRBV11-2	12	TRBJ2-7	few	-	TGTGCCAGCAGCTTAAAGCAGAACGAGCAGTACTTC	CASSLKQNEQYF
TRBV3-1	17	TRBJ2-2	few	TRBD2	TGTGCCAGCAGCCAAGGACTAGCGGGAGGGTACACCGGGGAGCTGTTTTTT	CASSQGLAGGYTGELFF